What follows are 14 T cell receptor beta chains derived from one specimen sequenced in a study of blood T cells in healthy people across ages. Combining a sample-barcoded 5' primer with a J-beta primer mix, a second PCR ran for 7 to 11 cycles. TCRdb re-derived calls from the 5' RACE reads in MiXCR, one entry per CDR3 protein. The profile shows about 1,000,000 distinct CDR3 sequences, more than 35% of them singletons. The sample was blood. All receptors come from a woman aged 55-69 years in good health.

The genes are TRBV9 and TRBJ2-7, with 9 nucleotides matching TRBD2. CDR3 length: 14 amino acids. V trimming: 7 bases; J trimming: 7 bases; junction bases outside the gene matches: 12. Germline V gives CDR1 SGDLS, CDR2 YYNGEE. The chain's CDR3 is CASRRREGLGEQYF. Here the CDR3 DNA reads TGTGCCAGCCGCCGGCGGGAGGGATTGGGGGAGCAGTACTTC.

V and J are TRBV5-1 and TRBJ2-3; D not certain. This CDR3 has 13 residues. Germline values: CDR1 SGHRS, CDR2 YFSETQ. Trimming left V 1 base short and J 5 bases short, with 8 bases between. The CDR3 protein is CASSLTMRDTQYF. CDR3 nucleotide sequence: TGCGCCAGCAGCTTGACGATGCGAGATACGCAGTATTTT.

This clonotype was counted between two and nine times. V gene TRBV10-3 combines with J gene TRBJ2-1, with TRBD2 identical over 11 bases. The germline CDR1 and CDR2 sequences are ENHRY and SYGVKD. Trimming at V came to 0 bases and at J to 4 bases, leaving 2 bases not matched to a gene. The CDR3 is 16 residues long. CDR3: CAISESGTSGYNEQFF. The CDR3 nucleotides are TGTGCCATCAGTGAGTCCGGGACTAGCGGTTACAATGAGCAGTTCTTC.

This chain connects TRBV3-1 to TRBJ2-7; D is unclear. The J call may be faulty, since TRBJ2-5 better matches the DNA end. The CDR3 extends over 16 amino acids. The germline gives CDR1 LGHDT, CDR2 YNNKEL (reference sequence). The CDR3 region has the DNA TGTGCCAGCAGTTTCACTACTGAGACCTCTAGGGAGACCCAGTACTTC. Its protein is CASSFTTETSRETQYF.

This clonotype has just a few counts. The chain is built from TRBV20-1 and TRBJ2-7, with no clear D. Germline assignment: CDR1 DFQATT and CDR2 SNEGSKA (reference sequence). The CDR3 has 14 amino acids. V dropped 0 bases and J dropped 1 base, with 10 bases sitting between them. The CDR3 bases are TGCAGTGCTAGAGACGGACGACTTTCCTACGAGCAGTACTTC. Residues: CSARDGRLSYEQYF.

V and J are TRBV6-5 and TRBJ2-3; unclear D gene. The V end lost 7 bases, the J end lost 0 bases, and 17 bases lay between the germline ends. The CDR3 sequence is 16 residues long. Germline lookup yields CDR1 MNHEY and CDR2 SVGAGI. DNA of the CDR3: TGTGCCAGCACCCCGTTCTTGGTGACTAGCACAGATACGCAGTATTTT. As protein: CASTPFLVTSTDTQYF.

This clonotype was seen a few times. The CDR3, as DNA: TGTGCCAGCAGCCTAAGGAGGGGACCATCCTACGAGCAGTACTTC. Protein: CASSLRRGPSYEQYF. This chain uses TRBV4-2 with TRBJ2-7, with D possibly TRBD2 on 6 matching bases. CDR1 is LGHNA, CDR2 YNFKEQ, per germline. V was shortened by 4 bases and J by 1 base, with 14 bases between the two germline ends. The CDR3 is 15 residues long.

This clonotype showed up just a few times. The V gene is TRBV20-1, the J gene TRBJ2-5, with unresolved D. V was clipped by 4 bases and J by 2 bases, with 11 bases between them. This CDR3 is 13 amino acids long. CDR1 and CDR2 from the germline V gene are DFQATT and SNEGSKA (reference sequence). The CDR3 loop is CSANPWVQETQYF. In DNA form, the CDR3 reads TGCAGTGCTAACCCTTGGGTGCAAGAGACCCAGTACTTC.

Points on this clonotype: A read error may produce the germline difference seen at one junction end. The chain carries TRBV12-3 or TRBV12-4 and TRBJ1-2; 12 bases are shared with TRBD1. The CDR3 contains 17 residues. The CDR3 DNA reads as TGTGCCAGCAGTACGGGACAGGGGGCCAACATCCCCTATGGCAACACCTTC. Translated, it gives CASSTGQGANIPYGNTF.

This clonotype turned up a few times. Here the CDR3 reads CASSSTTWGTSGRKNQETQYF. CDR3 DNA: TGTGCCAGCAGCTCTACCACTTGGGGGACTAGCGGGAGGAAGAACCAAGAGACCCAGTACTTC. The chain combines TRBV7-6 with TRBJ2-5; the match to TRBD2 covers 15 bases. Germline V gene data show CDR1 as SGHVS and CDR2 as FNYEAQ. The CDR3 length is 21 residues. Trimming took 4 bases from V and 0 from J; bases not matched to a gene: 15.

This clonotype was seen more than once but under ten times. The chain is built from TRBV21-1 and TRBJ2-3; the table calls TRBD2, which could not be checked here. TRBV21-1 is annotated as a pseudogene. The CDR3 runs to 17 residues. The CDR3, as DNA: TGTGCCAGCAGCTTTCTGGACTCGTGCCGCTTAACAGATACGCAGTATTTT. Residues: CASSFLDSCRLTDTQYF.

The J gene is TRBJ1-1, the V gene TRBV6-2 or TRBV6-3, with 10 bases aligning to TRBD1. From germline, CDR1 is MNHEY and CDR2 SVGEGT. This CDR3 contains 15 residues. V shed 2 bases and J 8 bases; nucleotides not matched to a gene: 8. As DNA, the CDR3 is TGTGCCAGCAGTTACGCGGACAGGGGGGGACCAGAAGCTTTCTTT. This encodes CASSYADRGGPEAFF.

This clonotype has just one count. This chain joins TRBV5-1 and TRBJ2-1; the D call may be TRBD1 or TRBD2 (6 bases each). The CDR3 is 15 amino acids. V gave up 3 bases and J gave up 13 bases, with 23 bases separating them. CDR1 SGHRS and CDR2 YFSETQ come from the germline V gene. The CDR3 DNA reads as TGCGCCAGCAGCTGGGAGGTTAGGGGGGACGGTTATCAGTTCTTC. This encodes CASSWEVRGDGYQFF.

This chain uses TRBV20-1 with TRBJ2-5; D perhaps matches TRBD1 (5 bases). Trimming pared 3 bases from V and 11 bases from J, leaving 19 bases between. Germline V gene sequence: CDR1 DFQATT, CDR2 SNEGSKA (reference sequence). The length of the CDR3 is 13 residues. This CDR3 is CSASPDSYNEQYF. The CDR3 region has the DNA TGCAGTGCTAGTCCCGACAGTTACAATGAGCAGTACTTC.